This T cell receptor beta chain was identified in a study of T cells after somatic rescue of genetic block. Produced via immunoSEQ multiplex PCR; TCRdb's table is partial and in-frame only. Of 80,000 to 100,000 clones listed, 90% are singletons. CDR3 length equals 14 residues. CDR1 GTSNPN and CDR2 SVGIG come from the germline V gene (reference sequence). The ends were cut back, 3 bases at V and 11 bases at J, with 22 bases in the middle. This clone appeared once. This clonotype was sampled from a woman aged 18-29 years. Material: peripheral blood mononuclear cells (PBMCs). V usage is TRBV30 and J usage is TRBJ1-1; D is perhaps TRBD1 (5 bases). The CDR3 sequence: CAWSRGTQAAKAFF. For the CDR3, the DNA is TGTGCCTGGAGCCGCGGGACCCAGGCCGCAAAGGCTTTCTTT.